This note documents a single T cell receptor beta chain sequence. Its matching antigen is unknown. In TCRdb, the 5' RACE reads were re-called with MiXCR into one record per CDR3 protein. This table holds about 350,000 distinct CDR3 sequences, roughly 8.3% found once. The entry originates in a study of T cells after yellow fever vaccination. The study's findings and limits: Sorted repertoires could include abundant contaminating clonotypes from bulk cells.

The origin of this receptor is a man younger than 30 who received the YFV17D yellow fever vaccine. This material consisted of PBMCs, taken around 45 days after the first yellow fever vaccination.

CDR3 bases: TGTGCCAGCAGCCTCGGAACAGGGGGAATGATTGAAGCTTTCTTT. Amino acid sequence: CASSLGTGGMIEAFF. The chain joins TRBV3-1 to TRBJ1-1; 8 bases are a match to TRBD1. After removal of 4 bases from V and 7 bases from J, the junction contained 11 bases not matched to a gene. Germline V gene data show CDR1 as LGHDT and CDR2 as YNNKEL (reference sequence). CDR3 length equals 15 residues.